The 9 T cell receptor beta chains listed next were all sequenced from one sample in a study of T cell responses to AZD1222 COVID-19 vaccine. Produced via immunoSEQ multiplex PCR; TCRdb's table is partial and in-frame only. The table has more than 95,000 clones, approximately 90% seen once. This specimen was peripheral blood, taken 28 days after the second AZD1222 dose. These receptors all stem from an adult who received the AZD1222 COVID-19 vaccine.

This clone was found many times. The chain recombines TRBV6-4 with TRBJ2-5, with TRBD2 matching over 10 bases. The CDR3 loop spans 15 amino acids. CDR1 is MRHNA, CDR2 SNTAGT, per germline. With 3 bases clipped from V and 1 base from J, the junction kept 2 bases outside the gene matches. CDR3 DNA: TGTGCCAGCAGTGAAATAGCGGGGGGCCAAGAGACCCAGTACTTC. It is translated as CASSEIAGGQETQYF.

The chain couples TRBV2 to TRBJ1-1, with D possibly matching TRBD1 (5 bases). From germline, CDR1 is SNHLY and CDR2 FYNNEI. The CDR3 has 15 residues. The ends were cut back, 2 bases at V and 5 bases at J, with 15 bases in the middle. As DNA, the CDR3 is TGTGCCAGCAGTGAACAGGGAGTAGAGGGAACTGAAGCTTTCTTT. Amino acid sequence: CASSEQGVEGTEAFF.

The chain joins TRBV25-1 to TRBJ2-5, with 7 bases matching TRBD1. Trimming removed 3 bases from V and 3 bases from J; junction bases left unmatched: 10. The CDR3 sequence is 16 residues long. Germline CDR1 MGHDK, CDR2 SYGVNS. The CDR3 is CASSDPQGRWEETQYF. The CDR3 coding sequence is TGTGCCAGCAGTGACCCACAGGGGCGCTGGGAAGAGACCCAGTACTTC.

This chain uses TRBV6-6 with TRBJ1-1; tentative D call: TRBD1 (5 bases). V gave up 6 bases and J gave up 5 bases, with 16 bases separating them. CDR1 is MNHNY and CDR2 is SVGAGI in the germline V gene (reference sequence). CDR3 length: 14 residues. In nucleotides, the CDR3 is TGTGCCAGCAGCCGGAAAGGGAGGGGAACTGAAGCTTTCTTT. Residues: CASSRKGRGTEAFF.

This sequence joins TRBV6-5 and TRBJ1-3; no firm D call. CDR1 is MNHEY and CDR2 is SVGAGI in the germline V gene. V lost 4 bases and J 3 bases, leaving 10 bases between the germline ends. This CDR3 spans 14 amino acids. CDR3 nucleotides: TGTGCCAGCAGTTCCCGGACTCTTGGAAACACCATATATTTT. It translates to CASSSRTLGNTIYF.

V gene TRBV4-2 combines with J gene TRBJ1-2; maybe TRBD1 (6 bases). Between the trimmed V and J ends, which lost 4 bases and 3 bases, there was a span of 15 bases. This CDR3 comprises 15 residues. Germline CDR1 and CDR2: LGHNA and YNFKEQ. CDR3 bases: TGTGCCAGCAGCCTCCACCACAGGGACGACTATGGCTACACCTTC. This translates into CASSLHHRDDYGYTF.

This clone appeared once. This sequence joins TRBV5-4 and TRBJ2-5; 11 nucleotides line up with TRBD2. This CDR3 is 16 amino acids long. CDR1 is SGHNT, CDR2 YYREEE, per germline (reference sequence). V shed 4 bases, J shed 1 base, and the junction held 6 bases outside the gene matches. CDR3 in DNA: TGTGCCAGCAGCCCCACTAGCGGGAGTGGCCAAGAGACCCAGTACTTC. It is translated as CASSPTSGSGQETQYF. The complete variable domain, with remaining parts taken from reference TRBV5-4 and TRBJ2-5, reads ETGVTQSPTHLIKTRGQQVTLRCSSQSGHNTVSWYQQALGQGPQFIFQYYREEENGRGNFPPRFSGLQFPNYSSELNVNALELDDSALYLCASSPTSGSGQETQYFGPGTRLLVL.

CDR3: CASSPLGQGSYEQYF. In DNA form, the CDR3 reads TGTGCCAGCAGCCCCCTGGGGCAGGGCTCCTACGAGCAGTACTTC. The V call is TRBV7-3, the J call TRBJ2-7; D is perhaps TRBD1 (5 bases). CDR3 length: 15 residues. The germline gives CDR1 SGHTA, CDR2 FQGTGA. V lost 5 bases, J lost 0 bases, and 14 bases lay in between.

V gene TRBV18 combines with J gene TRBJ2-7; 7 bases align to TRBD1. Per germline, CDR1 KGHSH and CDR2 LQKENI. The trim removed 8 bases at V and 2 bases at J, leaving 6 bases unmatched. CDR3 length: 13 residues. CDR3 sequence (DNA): TGTGCCAGCGCGACAGGGACGACCTACGAGCAGTACTTC. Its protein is CASATGTTYEQYF.